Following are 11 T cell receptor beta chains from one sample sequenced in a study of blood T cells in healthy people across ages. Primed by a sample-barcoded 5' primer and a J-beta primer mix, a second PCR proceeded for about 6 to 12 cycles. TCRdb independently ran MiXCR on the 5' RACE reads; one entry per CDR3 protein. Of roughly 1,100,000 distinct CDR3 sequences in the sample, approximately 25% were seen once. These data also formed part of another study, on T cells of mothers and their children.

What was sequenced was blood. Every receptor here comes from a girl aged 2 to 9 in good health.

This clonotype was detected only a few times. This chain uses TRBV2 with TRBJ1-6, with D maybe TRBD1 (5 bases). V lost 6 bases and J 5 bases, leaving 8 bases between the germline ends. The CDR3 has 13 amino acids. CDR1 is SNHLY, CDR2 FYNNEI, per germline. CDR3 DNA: TGTGCCAGCAGGACAGACCATAATTCACCCCTCCACTTT. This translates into CASRTDHNSPLHF. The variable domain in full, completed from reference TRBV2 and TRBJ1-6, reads EPEVTQTPSHQVTQMGQEVILRCVPISNHLYFYWYRQILGQKVEFLVSFYNNEISEKSEIFDDQFSVERPDGSNFTLKIRSTKLEDSAMYFCASRTDHNSPLHFGNGTRLTVT.

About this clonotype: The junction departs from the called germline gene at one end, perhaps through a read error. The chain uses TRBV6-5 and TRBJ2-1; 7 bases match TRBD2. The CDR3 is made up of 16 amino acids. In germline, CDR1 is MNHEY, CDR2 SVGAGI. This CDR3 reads CASSHSSGTSRREQFF. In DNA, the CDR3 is TGTGCCAGCAGTCACTCTAGCGGTACAAGTAGGCGTGAGCAGTTCTTC.

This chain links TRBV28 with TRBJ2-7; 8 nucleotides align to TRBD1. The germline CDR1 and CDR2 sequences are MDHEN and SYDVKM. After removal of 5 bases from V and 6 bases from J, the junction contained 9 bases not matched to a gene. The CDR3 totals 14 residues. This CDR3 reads CASSDRGPPGEQYF. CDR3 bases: TGTGCCAGCAGTGACAGGGGTCCCCCCGGCGAGCAGTACTTC.

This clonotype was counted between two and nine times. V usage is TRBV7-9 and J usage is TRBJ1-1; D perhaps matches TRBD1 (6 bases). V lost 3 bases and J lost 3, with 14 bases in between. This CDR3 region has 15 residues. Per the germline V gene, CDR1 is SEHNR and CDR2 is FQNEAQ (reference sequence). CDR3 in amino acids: CASSFWGAGDTEAFF. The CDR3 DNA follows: TGTGCCAGCAGCTTTTGGGGGGCGGGGGACACTGAAGCTTTCTTT.

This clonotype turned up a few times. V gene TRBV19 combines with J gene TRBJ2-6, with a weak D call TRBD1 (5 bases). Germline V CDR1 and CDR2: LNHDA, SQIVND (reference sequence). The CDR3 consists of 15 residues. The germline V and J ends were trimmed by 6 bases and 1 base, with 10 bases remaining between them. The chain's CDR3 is CASRQTESGANVLTF. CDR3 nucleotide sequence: TGTGCCAGTAGACAGACAGAGTCTGGGGCCAACGTCCTGACTTTC. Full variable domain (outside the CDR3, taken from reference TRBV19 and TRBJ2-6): DGGITQSPKYLFRKEGQNVTLSCEQNLNHDAMYWYRQDPGQGLRLIYYSQIVNDFQKGDIAEGYSVSREKKESFPLTVTSAQKNPTAFYLCASRQTESGANVLTFGAGSRLTVL.

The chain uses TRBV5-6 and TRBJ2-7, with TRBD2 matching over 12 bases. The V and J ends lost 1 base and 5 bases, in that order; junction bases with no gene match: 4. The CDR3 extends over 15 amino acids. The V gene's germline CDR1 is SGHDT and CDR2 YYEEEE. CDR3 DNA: TGTGCCAGCAGCTTGTCTAGCGGGAGGGCCCACGAGCAGTACTTC. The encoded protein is CASSLSSGRAHEQYF.

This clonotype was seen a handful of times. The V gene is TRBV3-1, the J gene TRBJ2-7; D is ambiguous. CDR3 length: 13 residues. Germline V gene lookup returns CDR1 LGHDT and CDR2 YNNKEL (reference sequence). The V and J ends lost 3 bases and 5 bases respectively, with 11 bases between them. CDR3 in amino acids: CASSQRRMHEQYF. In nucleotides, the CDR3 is TGTGCCAGCAGCCAGCGGCGGATGCACGAGCAGTACTTC.

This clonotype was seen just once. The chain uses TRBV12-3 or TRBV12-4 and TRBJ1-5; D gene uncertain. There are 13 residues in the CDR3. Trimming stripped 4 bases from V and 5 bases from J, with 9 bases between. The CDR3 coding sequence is TGTGCCAGCAGTTACTATAGGGATCAGCCCCAGCATTTT. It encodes CASSYYRDQPQHF.

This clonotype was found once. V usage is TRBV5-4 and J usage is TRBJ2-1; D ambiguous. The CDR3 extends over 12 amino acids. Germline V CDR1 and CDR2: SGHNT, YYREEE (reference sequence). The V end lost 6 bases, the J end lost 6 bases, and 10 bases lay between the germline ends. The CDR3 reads CASTRSSNEQFF. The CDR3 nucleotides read TGTGCCAGCACCCGATCTAGCAATGAGCAGTTCTTC. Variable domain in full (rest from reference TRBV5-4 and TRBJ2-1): ETGVTQSPTHLIKTRGQQVTLRCSSQSGHNTVSWYQQALGQGPQFIFQYYREEENGRGNFPPRFSGLQFPNYSSELNVNALELDDSALYLCASTRSSNEQFFGPGTRLTVL.

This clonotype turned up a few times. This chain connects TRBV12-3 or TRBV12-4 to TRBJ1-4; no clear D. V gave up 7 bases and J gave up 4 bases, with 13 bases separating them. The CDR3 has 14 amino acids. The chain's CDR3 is CASNNGRGNEKLFF. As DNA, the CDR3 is TGTGCCAGCAATAACGGGCGGGGTAATGAAAAACTGTTTTTT.

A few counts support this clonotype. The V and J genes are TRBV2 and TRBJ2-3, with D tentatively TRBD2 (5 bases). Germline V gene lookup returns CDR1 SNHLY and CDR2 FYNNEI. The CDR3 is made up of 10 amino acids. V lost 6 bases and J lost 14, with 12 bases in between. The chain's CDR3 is CASRAGPWYF. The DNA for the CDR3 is TGTGCCAGCAGGGCGGGCCCGTGGTATTTT.